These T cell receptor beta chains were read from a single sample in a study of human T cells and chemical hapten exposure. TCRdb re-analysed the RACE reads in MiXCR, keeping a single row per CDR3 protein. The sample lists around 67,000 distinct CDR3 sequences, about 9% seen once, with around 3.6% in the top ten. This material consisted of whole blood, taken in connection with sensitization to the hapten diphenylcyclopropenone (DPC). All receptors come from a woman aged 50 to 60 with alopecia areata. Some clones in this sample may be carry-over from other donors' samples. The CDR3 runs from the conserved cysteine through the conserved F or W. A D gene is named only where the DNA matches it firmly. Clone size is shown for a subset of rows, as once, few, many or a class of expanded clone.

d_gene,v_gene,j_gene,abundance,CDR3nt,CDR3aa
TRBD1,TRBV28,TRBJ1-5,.,TGTGCCAGCAGTTCCCCCGGACAGGGAAGGAGCAATCAGCCCCAGCATTTT,CASSSPGQGRSNQPQHF
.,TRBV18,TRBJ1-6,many,TGTGCCAGCTCACCAGAGGGCAGGCAATCACCCCTCCACTTT,CASSPEGRQSPLHF
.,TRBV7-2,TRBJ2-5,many,TGTGCCAGCAGCTTAGATTCTAACCAAGAGACCCAGTACTTC,CASSLDSNQETQYF
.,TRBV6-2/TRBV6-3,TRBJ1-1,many,TGTGCCAGCAGTCGCGGGGCAGGAGGAAGAGCTTTCTTT,CASSRGAGGRAFF
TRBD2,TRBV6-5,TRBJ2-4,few,TGTGCCAGCAGTTACTCGATGGGCGGGGGGCTAAACATTCAGTACTTC,CASSYSMGGGLNIQYF
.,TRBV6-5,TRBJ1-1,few,TGTGCCAGCACCCACGGAGTGGCCACTGAAGCTTTCTTT,CASTHGVATEAFF
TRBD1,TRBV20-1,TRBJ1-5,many,TGCAGTGCTAGAGGACAGGGCCACTATAGCAATCAGCCCCAGCATTTT,CSARGQGHYSNQPQHF
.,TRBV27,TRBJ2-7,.,TGTGCCAGTTCGACAGACTTCCAAACCGAGCAGTACTTC,CASSTDFQTEQYF
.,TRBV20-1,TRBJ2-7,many,TGCAGTGCTAGAACACCCCTCGAGCAGTACTTC,CSARTPLEQYF
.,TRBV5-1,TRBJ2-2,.,TGCGCCAGCAGCTTGGCCCCAGGGAATGGTCAGACCGGGGAGCTGTTTTTT,CASSLAPGNGQTGELFF
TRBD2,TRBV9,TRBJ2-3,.,TGTGCCAGCAGCGTAGGAGCGGGGAGCACAGATACGCAGTATTTT,CASSVGAGSTDTQYF
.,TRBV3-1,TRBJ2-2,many,TGTGCCAGCAGTCACTCTAGGGGCGCGAACACCGGGGAGCTGTTTTTT,CASSHSRGANTGELFF
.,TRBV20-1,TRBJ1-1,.,TGCAGTGCTAGGAGGAGGAGGGCTAACACTGAAGCTTTCTTT,CSARRRRANTEAFF
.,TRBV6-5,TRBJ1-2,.,TGTGCCAGCAGTTACTTAGGGGGGGGCGGAGGCTACACCTTC,CASSYLGGGGGYTF
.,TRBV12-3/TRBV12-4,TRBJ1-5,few,TGTGCCAGCCTTTTTTCGGGGCCCCCGGAATCGCCCCAGCATTTT,CASLFSGPPESPQHF
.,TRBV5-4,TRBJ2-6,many,TGTGCCAGCAGTTTATCTGGGGCCAACGTCCTGACTTTC,CASSLSGANVLTF
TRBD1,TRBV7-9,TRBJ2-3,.,TGTGCCGCCTACCCCGGGACAGGGGACCTTAGCACAGATACGCAGTATTTT,CAAYPGTGDLSTDTQYF
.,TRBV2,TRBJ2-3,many,TGTGCCAGCAGCGACACAGATACGCAGTATTTT,CASSDTDTQYF
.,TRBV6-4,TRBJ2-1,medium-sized,TGTGCCAGCAGTGAAAATGACGGCAGCGGAAACAATGAGCAGTTCTTC,CASSENDGSGNNEQFF
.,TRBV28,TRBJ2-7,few,TGTGCCAGCAGGCCGGGACAAAGCACCTACGAGCAGTACTTC,CASRPGQSTYEQYF
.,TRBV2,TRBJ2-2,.,TGTGCCAGGGCCCGGGAGACCGGGGAGCTGTTTTTT,CARARETGELFF
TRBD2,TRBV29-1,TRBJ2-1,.,TGCAGCGTTGAAGGGGGAGGGCAGATGAGCTCCTACAATGAGCAGTTCTTC,CSVEGGGQMSSYNEQFF
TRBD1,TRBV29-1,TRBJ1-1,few,TGCAGCGTTGATGCCCCGCTCGAGCAGGGGGCCGCGAACACTGAAGCTTTCTTT,CSVDAPLEQGAANTEAFF
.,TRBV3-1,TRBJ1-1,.,TGTGCCAGCAGCCGGACGGGGGGCCGGACTGAAGCTTTCTTT,CASSRTGGRTEAFF
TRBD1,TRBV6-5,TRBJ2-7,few,TGTGCCAGCAGCCCGTGGAGGACAGGGATCGACGAGCAGTACTTC,CASSPWRTGIDEQYF
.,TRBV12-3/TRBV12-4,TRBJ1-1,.,TGTGCCAGCAGCGTACAGGGCTTGAACACTGAAGCTTTCTTT,CASSVQGLNTEAFF
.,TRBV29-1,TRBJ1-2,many,TGCAGCGTTGACAGTAACTATGGCTACACCTTC,CSVDSNYGYTF
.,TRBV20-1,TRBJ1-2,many,TGCAGTGCTAGAGATCGGGGAGGGTATGGCTACACCTTC,CSARDRGGYGYTF
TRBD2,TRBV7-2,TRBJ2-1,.,TGTGCCAGCAGCTCCTGGGGGGGCAATGAGCAGTTCTTC,CASSSWGGNEQFF
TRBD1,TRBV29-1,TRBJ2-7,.,TGCAGCGTCACCGACAGGGACCGGACCTACGAGCAGTACTTC,CSVTDRDRTYEQYF
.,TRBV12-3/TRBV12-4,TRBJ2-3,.,TGTGCCAGCAGCTTCGCGGGTAGCACAGATACGCAGTATTTT,CASSFAGSTDTQYF
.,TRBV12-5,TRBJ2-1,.,TGTGCTAGTGGTTTGGTAACGGAGGAGCAGTTCTTC,CASGLVTEEQFF
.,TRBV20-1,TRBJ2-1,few,TGCAGTGCTAGAGATATGGACAGATCTCTATATGAGCAGTTCTTC,CSARDMDRSLYEQFF
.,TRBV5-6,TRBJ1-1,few,TGTGCCAGCAGCTTGATTGGGACAACGAACACTGAAGCTTTCTTT,CASSLIGTTNTEAFF
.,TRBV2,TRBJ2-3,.,TGTGCCAGCATGTCAGGAGGAGTGGATACGCAGTATTTT,CASMSGGVDTQYF
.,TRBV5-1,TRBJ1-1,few,TGCGCCAGCAGCGTCCAGGGAGGACTGAACACTGAAGCTTTCTTT,CASSVQGGLNTEAFF